This T cell receptor beta chain was observed in a study of early T cells in non-severe SARS-CoV-2 infection. Looking at the study overall: Chains from this unsorted whole-blood bulk RNA could not be paired.

There are a few counts of this clonotype. Researchers tagged individual cDNA molecules with unique molecular identifiers. TCRdb recomputed calls from the 5' RACE reads with MiXCR, one row per CDR3 protein. This table has 35,000 to 45,000 distinct CDR3 sequences, 5% to 6.5% appearing once. Per the germline V gene, CDR1 is SNHLY and CDR2 is FYNNEI. Trimming pared 6 bases from V and 7 bases from J, leaving 17 bases between. The CDR3 sequence is 14 residues long. The rearrangement joins TRBV2 to TRBJ2-3; unclear D gene. This receptor was identified in an adult who was a healthcare worker with PCR-confirmed SARS-CoV-2 infection or an uninfected control (not recorded which). The sample consisted of whole blood, taken at baseline. The CDR3 reads CASSPPARLNTQYF. The DNA of the CDR3 is TGTGCCAGCAGCCCACCGGCCCGACTTAATACGCAGTATTTT.